Below, 31 T cell receptor beta chains from the same sample are listed, as sequenced in a study of tumor-infiltrating lymphocytes in oesophageal squamous cell carcinoma. One entry per CDR3 protein, called by TCRdb with MiXCR from the PCR reads. The table records roughly 11,000 distinct CDR3 sequences, around 53% of them present only once. Input material: esophageal tumor tissue. These receptors all come from a male donor with esophageal squamous cell carcinoma.

J is TRBJ2-5 and V is TRBV7-6; D not resolved. V lost 2 bases and J lost 0, with 7 bases in between. The CDR3 spans 14 residues. Germline-derived CDR1 and CDR2 are SGHVS and FNYEAQ. CDR3 DNA sequence: TGTGCCAGCAGCTTATTTGCGAACCAAGAGACCCAGTACTTC. This gives the protein CASSLFANQETQYF.

By its share, this clonotype is medium-sized. A read error is possible here, since a much larger clone lies one base away. The gene calls are TRBV7-2 and TRBJ2-5, with 10 bases identical to TRBD2. The CDR3 covers 15 residues. Per the germline V gene, CDR1 is SGHTA and CDR2 is FQGNSA. V was clipped by 5 bases and J by 11 bases; unmatched bases: 14. The CDR3 sequence: CASSDTSGNYNEQYF. CDR3 bases: TGTGCCAGCAGCGATACTAGCGGGAACTACAATGAGCAGTACTTC.

This chain connects TRBV7-6 to TRBJ2-7; D might be TRBD2 (5 bases). Germline values: CDR1 SGHVS, CDR2 FNYEAQ. The CDR3 extends over 13 amino acids. The V end lost 5 bases, the J end lost 3 bases, and 11 bases lay between the germline ends. CDR3 region: CASSKDRDYEQYF. The CDR3 DNA reads as TGTGCCAGCAGCAAAGACCGGGACTACGAGCAGTACTTC. Based on the CDR3 plus reference TRBV7-6 and TRBJ2-7, the full variable domain is GAGVSQSPRYKVTKRGQDVALRCDPISGHVSLYWYRQALGQGPEFLTYFNYEAQQDKSGLPNDRFSAERPEGSISTLTIQRTEQRDSAMYRCASSKDRDYEQYFGPGTRLTVT.

The chain has TRBV7-6 and TRBJ2-3; D might be TRBD1 or TRBD2, each matching 5 bases. The germline V gene has CDR1 SGHVS and CDR2 FNYEAQ. The CDR3 spans 13 residues. V lost 0 bases and J lost 5, with 6 bases in between. The CDR3 protein is CASSLARGDTQYF. DNA of the CDR3: TGTGCCAGCAGCTTAGCGAGGGGAGATACGCAGTATTTT.

Comment on this clonotype: A junction end diverges from the germline sequence, so it may reflect a read error. The genes are TRBV12-3 or TRBV12-4 and TRBJ2-5; no definite D call. Gene TRBJ1-2 matches the end of the DNA better, so the J call may be wrong. The length of the CDR3 is 15 residues. The CDR3 nucleotides are TGTGCCAGCAGTCCCCAGGTGGGTGCTAACCATGGCTACACCTTC. Translating it yields CASSPQVGANHGYTF.

The sample holds one count of this clonotype. V and J are TRBV7-2 and TRBJ2-3; the D is unclear. The end of the DNA fits TRBJ2-1 better, so the J call may be wrong. The germline gives CDR1 SGHTA, CDR2 FQGNSA. The CDR3 contains 13 residues. CDR3 DNA sequence: TGTGCCAGCAGCTTGGACGGTTACAATGAGCAGTTCTTC. Its translation: CASSLDGYNEQFF.

The CDR3 sequence is CAITLGQGEANVLTF. The CDR3, as DNA: TGTGCCATCACCCTGGGACAGGGAGAGGCCAACGTCCTGACTTTC. V is TRBV10-3 and J is TRBJ2-6; 9 bases align to TRBD1. The CDR3 is made up of 15 amino acids. The germline CDR1 and CDR2 sequences are ENHRY and SYGVKD. The V segment lost 7 bases and the J segment 6 bases; nucleotides outside the gene matches: 7.

This clonotype was seen a handful of times. The V gene is TRBV7-6, the J gene TRBJ2-1; maybe TRBD1 (5 bases). The CDR3 loop spans 14 amino acids. The germline gives CDR1 SGHVS, CDR2 FNYEAQ. The V and J ends lost 2 bases and 9 bases respectively, with 14 bases between them. CDR3 loop: CASSLFGDRGEQFF. For the CDR3, the DNA is TGTGCCAGCAGCTTATTTGGGGATAGGGGTGAGCAGTTCTTC.

There are a few counts of this clonotype. The CDR3 DNA follows: TGTGCCAGCAGCTCGGGACTAGCGGGAGGGGCCGAGTACTTC. It specifies CASSSGLAGGAEYF. The chain employs TRBV7-2 and TRBJ2-4, with TRBD2 identical over 16 bases. J lost 14 bases, V lost 4 bases, and 5 bases had no gene match. The length of the CDR3 is 14 residues. Germline assignment: CDR1 SGHTA and CDR2 FQGNSA.

This chain connects TRBV7-3 to TRBJ2-5; 13 bases agree with TRBD2. The CDR3 totals 14 residues. Germline V gene data show CDR1 as SGHTA and CDR2 as FQGTGA. J lost 11 bases, V lost 6 bases, and 9 bases had no gene match. CDR3 sequence: CASRLAGGNNEQYF. CDR3 nucleotide sequence: TGTGCCAGCAGACTAGCGGGAGGGAACAATGAGCAGTACTTC.

The V call is TRBV10-3, the J call TRBJ1-1, with D unresolved. Trimming removed 3 bases from V and 0 bases from J, with 14 bases in between. CDR1 and CDR2 from the germline V gene are ENHRY and SYGVKD. The CDR3 sequence is 16 residues long. The CDR3: CAISESQLDLNTEAFF. CDR3 coding DNA: TGTGCCATCAGTGAATCACAGCTAGACCTGAACACTGAAGCTTTCTTT.

This clonotype was counted only a few times. The rearrangement links TRBV7-2 to TRBJ2-4; D perhaps matches TRBD2 (6 bases). The J call may be wrong; the DNA end is better matched by TRBJ2-5. The CDR3 consists of 15 residues. Germline V gene sequence: CDR1 SGHTA, CDR2 FQGNSA. The CDR3 here is CASSLRRVGRETQYF. The CDR3, as DNA: TGTGCCAGCAGCTTACGGAGGGTAGGACGGGAGACCCAGTACTTC.

The V and J genes are TRBV7-2 and TRBJ1-2; a possible D gene is TRBD1 (5 bases). The length of the CDR3 is 15 residues. CDR1 and CDR2 (germline): SGHTA, FQGNSA. V lost 1 base and J 6 bases, leaving 15 bases between the germline ends. CDR3 sequence reads: CASSLVAAGKDGYTF. The CDR3 nucleotides read TGTGCCAGCAGCTTAGTCGCGGCAGGGAAAGATGGCTACACCTTC.

The V and J genes are TRBV20-1 and TRBJ2-4; 9 nucleotides match TRBD2. The J call could be wrong; TRBJ2-1 is a better fit for the DNA end. CDR3 length: 15 amino acids. Germline lookup yields CDR1 DFQATT and CDR2 SNEGSKA (reference sequence). CDR3 sequence (DNA): TGCAGTGCTCAGTTCTGGACTAGCGCGTACAATGAGCAGTTCTTC. It codes for CSAQFWTSAYNEQFF.

This clonotype occurred many times. One base away lies a much larger clone, so this may be a sequencing read error. The gene calls are TRBV7-3 and TRBJ2-5; a weak D match, TRBD1 (5 bases). Germline CDR1 reads SGHTA; CDR2 reads FQGTGA. This CDR3 comprises 15 residues. V lost 2 bases and J lost 11, with 21 bases in between. CDR3 residues: CASSLQSGSYNEQYF. The CDR3 nucleotides are TGTGCCAGCAGCTTACAGTCAGGGTCCTACAATGAGCAGTACTTC.

Within the sample, this clonotype is large. V usage is TRBV7-3 and J usage is TRBJ2-5; maybe TRBD1 (6 bases). Germline lookup yields CDR1 SGHTA and CDR2 FQGTGA. V was clipped by 2 bases and J by 4 bases, with 8 bases between them. The CDR3 runs to 13 residues. Written as DNA, the CDR3 is TGTGCCAGCAGCTTACAGGGGTCAGAGACCCAGTACTTC. Protein: CASSLQGSETQYF.

The CDR3 DNA reads TGTGCCAGCAGCTCCAAGACAGGGTATGAGAATGAGCAGTTCTTC. It yields the protein CASSSKTGYENEQFF. The V and J genes are TRBV7-2 and TRBJ2-1, with 7 bases that match TRBD1. Germline V CDR1 and CDR2: SGHTA, FQGNSA. V lost 4 bases and J lost 7; bases outside the gene matches: 10. There are 15 residues in the CDR3.

The V call is TRBV7-2, the J call TRBJ2-6, with 7 bases lining up with TRBD2. The CDR3 sequence is 16 residues long. The germline gives CDR1 SGHTA, CDR2 FQGNSA. With V trimmed by 7 bases and J by 3 bases, 9 bases remained unmatched. The CDR3 protein is CASNSGGLSGANVLTF. CDR3 bases: TGTGCCAGCAACTCCGGGGGGTTAAGTGGGGCCAACGTCCTGACTTTC.

In this sample, this clonotype turned up a few times. The chain uses TRBV6-6 and TRBJ2-5; TRBD1 aligns across 7 bases. CDR1 is MNHNY and CDR2 is SVGAGI in the germline V gene (reference sequence). CDR3 length equals 15 residues. The ends lost 2 bases at V and 3 bases at J; junction bases unmatched: 6. CDR3 sequence: CASSYATGYEETQYF. DNA of the CDR3: TGTGCCAGCAGTTACGCGACAGGGTACGAAGAGACCCAGTACTTC.

This chain uses TRBV7-2 with TRBJ2-1; TRBD1 or TRBD2 may be the D gene (5 bases each). The J call could be wrong; TRBJ2-5 is a better fit for the DNA end. This CDR3 contains 16 residues. CDR1 is SGHTA and CDR2 is FQGNSA in the germline V gene. The CDR3 sequence: CASSFPTPPGRETQYF. CDR3 sequence (DNA): TGTGCCAGCAGCTTCCCTACCCCCCCGGGACGGGAGACCCAGTACTTC.

The V and J genes are TRBV12-3 or TRBV12-4 and TRBJ2-1; D is ambiguous. The CDR3 has 11 residues. The V gene lost 5 bases and the J gene lost 7 bases, with 6 bases spanning the gap. In DNA, the CDR3 is TGTGCCAGCAGTCGCAAGAATGAGCAGTTCTTC. It is translated as CASSRKNEQFF.

The chain combines TRBV7-6 with TRBJ2-1, with no clear D. The J call may be wrong; the DNA end is better matched by TRBJ2-5. Germline V gives CDR1 SGHVS, CDR2 FNYEAQ. This CDR3 is built from 12 residues. The CDR3 nucleotides read TGTGCCAGCAGCTCTACCGGGGAGACCCAGTACTTC. Protein sequence: CASSSTGETQYF.

In its sample, this clonotype was seen once. The rearrangement joins TRBV6-6 to TRBJ1-4, with TRBD1 matching over 8 bases. The DNA end lines up better with TRBJ1-5; the J call may be wrong. The germline CDR1 and CDR2 sequences are MNHNY and SVGAGI (reference sequence). The CDR3 runs 15 residues. Here the CDR3 reads CASSFSTGAGQPQHF. The DNA for the CDR3 is TGTGCCAGCAGTTTTTCGACAGGGGCAGGACAGCCCCAGCATTTT.

This chain connects TRBV6-1 to TRBJ2-2; D might be TRBD1 (7 bases). V was clipped by 5 bases and J by 4 bases, with 20 bases between them. Per the germline V gene, CDR1 is MNHNS and CDR2 is SASEGT. The CDR3 is 17 amino acids. The CDR3 here is CASSRLGAGGGTGELFF. CDR3 in DNA: TGTGCCAGCAGTCGACTTGGGGCAGGGGGAGGCACCGGGGAGCTGTTTTTT.

The V gene is TRBV6-1, the J gene TRBJ2-3, with TRBD1 matching over 7 bases. The last part of the DNA fits TRBJ2-7 better; the J call may be wrong. The germline V gene has CDR1 MNHNS and CDR2 SASEGT. The CDR3 consists of 12 residues. CDR3 region: CASSRQGREQYF. CDR3 bases: TGTGCCAGCAGTCGACAGGGCAGGGAGCAGTACTTC.

This clonotype was found a few times. This sequence joins TRBV7-2 and TRBJ2-7, with 10 nucleotides matching TRBD2. The CDR3 contains 18 residues. Germline V gene lookup returns CDR1 SGHTA and CDR2 FQGNSA. The V gene end was trimmed by 0 bases and the J gene end by 0 bases; junction bases not matched to a gene: 8. CDR3 nucleotides: TGTGCCAGCAGCTTAGCCCTGAATAGCGGGGGGCGCTCCTACGAGCAGTACTTC. This gives the protein CASSLALNSGGRSYEQYF. Combining the CDR3 with reference TRBV7-2 and TRBJ2-7 gives the whole variable domain GAGVSQSPSNKVTEKGKDVELRCDPISGHTALYWYRQSLGQGLEFLIYFQGNSAPDKSGLPSDRFSAERTGGSVSTLTIQRTQQEDSAVYLCASSLALNSGGRSYEQYFGPGTRLTVT.

This chain joins TRBV28 and TRBJ2-5; TRBD1 matches 9 bases. From germline, CDR1 is MDHEN and CDR2 SYDVKM. The CDR3 sequence is 14 residues long. Trimming at V came to 1 base and at J to 11 bases, leaving 8 bases not matched to a gene. In nucleotides, the CDR3 is TGTGCCAGCAGTTTATTACAGGGGGCGCGGGAGCAGTACTTC. Its translation: CASSLLQGAREQYF.

J is TRBJ2-3 and V is TRBV7-6, with TRBD1 identical over 8 bases. The better agreement between TRBJ2-5 and the DNA end casts doubt on the J call. The CDR3 has 14 amino acids. Germline loops: CDR1 SGHVS, CDR2 FNYEAQ. The CDR3, as DNA: TGTGCCAGCAGCTCCGGGACAGGAGAGGAGACCCAGTACTTC. Translating it yields CASSSGTGEETQYF.

The V and J genes are TRBV7-6 and TRBJ2-3, with D hard to call. CDR1 and CDR2 from the germline V gene are SGHVS and FNYEAQ. This CDR3 has 12 amino acids. Deletions cut 0 bases from V and 4 bases from J, with 2 bases between. The CDR3 DNA follows: TGTGCCAGCAGCTTAGCGGCAGATACGCAGTATTTT. This encodes CASSLAADTQYF.

Of note for this clonotype: The conserved closing phenylalanine or tryptophan is absent in this CDR3, likely reflecting a read error. The DNA is left out, because the CDR3 cannot be placed on it with certainty; the CDR3 is given as TCRdb lists it. The rearrangement joins TRBV28 to TRBJ2-5; the tabulated D call, TRBD1, remains unverified against the DNA. Looked up from germline, CDR1 is MDHEN and CDR2 is SYDVKM. Inclusive of both ends, the CDR3 amounts to 15 amino acids. The CDR3 loop reads CATVGQGAAEQFFGA.

This chain connects TRBV7-4 to TRBJ2-5; 12 nucleotides agree with TRBD2. Unmatched junction bases numbered 11, after V lost 1 base and J lost 11 bases. Looked up from germline, CDR1 is SGHVT and CDR2 is SQSDAQ. The CDR3 has 16 residues. CDR3 in DNA: TGTGCCAGCAGCTTAGTAACTAGCGGGAGGTACAATGAGCAGTACTTC. Amino acids: CASSLVTSGRYNEQYF. Full variable domain (remainder filled in from reference TRBV7-4 and TRBJ2-5): GAGVSQSPRYKVAKRGRDVALRCDSISGHVTLYWYRQTLGQGSEVLTYSQSDAQRDKSGRPSGRFSAERPERSVSTLKIQRTEQGDSAVYLCASSLVTSGRYNEQYFGPGTRLLVL.